The 8 T cell receptor beta chains below all came from one sample that was sequenced in a study of shared clonotypes between healthy human individuals. Sequenced by immunoSEQ multiplex PCR; TCRdb stores in-frame clones only, minus some. Here the sample spans millions of clones, approximately 90% being singletons. Sequencing was performed on naive CD4+ T cells sorted from blood. Noted subset: CD45RA+ positively selected. These receptors came from a man younger than 35 in good health.

The chain has TRBV5-5 and TRBJ2-7; maybe TRBD1 (6 bases). Germline CDR1 is SGHKS and CDR2 is YYEKEE (reference sequence). This CDR3 has 15 amino acids. The V end was cut by 6 bases, the J end by 1 base, with 17 bases between. In DNA, the CDR3 is TGTGCCAGCACCCTGGGGAGAGGGGGTTCCTACGAGCAGTACTTC. This gives the protein CASTLGRGGSYEQYF.

A single count supports this clone. The chain employs TRBV28 and TRBJ1-2; perhaps TRBD1 as D (5 bases). V lost 6 bases and J 4 bases, leaving 9 bases between the germline ends. This CDR3 region has 12 residues. The germline gives CDR1 MDHEN, CDR2 SYDVKM. The CDR3 loop reads CASSPRVYGYTF. CDR3 in DNA: TGTGCCAGCAGCCCCAGGGTCTATGGCTACACCTTC.

V gene TRBV9 combines with J gene TRBJ2-7; D is possibly TRBD1 (7 bases). V was cut by 4 bases and J by 1 base, with 15 bases left in between. The CDR3 extends over 15 amino acids. CDR1 is SGDLS, CDR2 YYNGEE, per germline. In DNA, the CDR3 is TGTGCCAGCAGCCCCAGGGGGGACGGTTCCTACGAGCAGTACTTC. Residues: CASSPRGDGSYEQYF.

The chain uses TRBV9 and TRBJ1-3; no reliable D call. The germline V gene encodes CDR1 SGDLS and CDR2 YYNGEE. The CDR3 covers 16 residues. V dropped 0 bases and J dropped 0 bases, with 10 bases sitting between them. The CDR3 DNA is TGTGCCAGCAGCGTAGGTCCCCGACACTCTGGAAACACCATATATTTT. This codes for CASSVGPRHSGNTIYF.

The V call is TRBV21-1, the J call TRBJ1-2. TRBV21-1 constitutes a pseudogene. CDR3 length: 14 amino acids. The CDR3 sequence: CASSLIREVYGYTF. The CDR3 DNA follows: TGTGCCAGCAGCCTTATTCGGGAAGTCTATGGCTACACCTTC.

This clone has a handful of counts. This chain connects TRBV10-3 to TRBJ2-2, with D hard to call. Trimming pared 0 bases from V and 4 bases from J, leaving 12 bases between. Per the germline V gene, CDR1 is ENHRY and CDR2 is SYGVKD. CDR3 length: 16 amino acids. This chain's CDR3 is CAISESSVVGTGELFF. The CDR3 nucleotides read TGTGCCATCAGTGAGTCAAGCGTCGTGGGCACCGGGGAGCTGTTTTTT.

This chain uses TRBV19 with TRBJ1-4; D gene unclear. CDR1 is LNHDA and CDR2 is SQIVND in the germline V gene (reference sequence). The CDR3 contains 14 residues. Trimming took 2 bases from V and 7 from J, leaving 11 bases between them. The CDR3 sequence is CASSISGSSEKLFF. In nucleotides, the CDR3 is TGTGCCAGTAGTATATCGGGATCTAGTGAAAAACTGTTTTTT. Using reference TRBV19 and TRBJ1-4 for the parts outside the CDR3, the full variable domain is DGGITQSPKYLFRKEGQNVTLSCEQNLNHDAMYWYRQDPGQGLRLIYYSQIVNDFQKGDIAEGYSVSREKKESFPLTVTSAQKNPTAFYLCASSISGSSEKLFFGSGTQLSVL.

This chain uses TRBV30 with TRBJ2-1; 7 bases map to TRBD1. This CDR3 has 11 amino acids. Losses at the gene ends were 2 bases for V and 8 bases for J; bases not matched to a gene: 0. The germline gives CDR1 GTSNPN, CDR2 SVGIG (reference sequence). The CDR3 DNA is TGTGCCTGGAGTCAGGGGGATGAGCAGTTCTTC. This codes for CAWSQGDEQFF. Drawing the rest from reference TRBV30 and TRBJ2-1, the complete variable domain is SQTIHQWPATLVQPVGSPLSLECTVEGTSNPNLYWYRQAAGRGLQLLFYSVGIGQISSEVPQNLSASRPQDRQFILSSKKLLLSDSGFYLCAWSQGDEQFFGPGTRLTVL.